The next 8 T cell receptor beta chains were all read from a single sample in a study of cytomegalovirus exposure and HLA in healthy donors. The PCR ran on 60 Vbeta and 13 Jbeta primers. Sequencing used immunoSEQ multiplex PCR; TCRdb keeps in-frame clones, though not all of them. The sample contains about 130,000 clones, approximately 81% of which appear only once. The specimen sequenced was PBMCs. The receptors were sampled from a man aged 18 to 35 in good health and CMV-seronegative.

The chain has TRBV6-6 and TRBJ2-3; 7 bases are a match to TRBD2. Germline lookup yields CDR1 MNHNY and CDR2 SVGAGI (reference sequence). The ends lost 10 bases at V and 4 bases at J; junction bases unmatched: 11. CDR3 length equals 14 residues. CDR3 in DNA: TGTGCCACATCCGGGACTAACTTGGCAGATACGCAGTATTTT. As protein: CATSGTNLADTQYF.

V gene TRBV4-1 combines with J gene TRBJ2-2, with D uncertain. Germline V CDR1 and CDR2: MGHRA, YSYEKL. CDR3 length: 16 residues. V was trimmed by 0 bases and J by 6 bases, leaving 14 bases between them. The CDR3 reads CASSQDWLQTSGELFF. The CDR3 DNA reads as TGCGCCAGCAGCCAAGATTGGCTGCAAACGTCCGGGGAGCTGTTTTTT.

In its sample, this clone was seen a few times. J is TRBJ2-7 and V is TRBV13, with D maybe TRBD2 (6 bases). The germline gives CDR1 PRHDT, CDR2 FYEKMQ (reference sequence). The CDR3 consists of 14 residues. Trimming shortened V by 5 bases and J by 3 bases, and 14 bases separated the two germline ends. The CDR3 DNA reads as TGTGCCAGCAGCCGACTGGGGGGAGTCTACGAGCAGTACTTC. Protein sequence: CASSRLGGVYEQYF.

This chain uses TRBV10-3 with TRBJ1-3; 7 bases are shared with TRBD1. The CDR3 consists of 15 residues. The germline V gene encodes CDR1 ENHRY and CDR2 SYGVKD. V shed 8 bases, J shed 4 bases, and the junction held 11 bases outside the gene matches. CDR3 amino acids: CAIGKTGTPGNTIYF. The DNA for the CDR3 is TGTGCCATCGGAAAGACAGGGACACCCGGAAACACCATATATTTT.

The genes are TRBV20-1 and TRBJ2-5; D possibly corresponds to TRBD2 (6 bases). Trimming took 5 bases from V and 5 from J, leaving 9 bases between them. This CDR3 is built from 11 residues. Germline assignment: CDR1 DFQATT and CDR2 SNEGSKA (reference sequence). CDR3 residues: CSAVEGETQYF. The CDR3 region has the DNA TGCAGTGCTGTGGAGGGGGAGACCCAGTACTTC.

The chain joins TRBV6-5 to TRBJ1-5; D possibly corresponds to TRBD1 (5 bases). CDR3 length: 14 amino acids. The V and J ends lost 6 bases and 5 bases respectively, with 14 bases between them. Germline values: CDR1 MNHEY, CDR2 SVGAGI. CDR3 sequence (DNA): TGTGCCAGCAGCTTGGGGGGTTCGTATCAGCCCCAGCATTTT. This encodes CASSLGGSYQPQHF.

The V and J genes are TRBV5-8 and TRBJ2-1; 8 nucleotides agree with TRBD2. CDR3 length: 18 residues. Trimming cost V 1 base and J 4 bases; bases outside gene matches: 13. Germline assignment: CDR1 SGHTS and CDR2 YDEGEE. Written as DNA, the CDR3 is TGTGCCAGCAGCTTGCTCCCCTTAACCGGGGGGGGATACAATGAGCAGTTCTTC. Encoded protein: CASSLLPLTGGGYNEQFF.

The chain is built from TRBV12-5 and TRBJ1-4, with D tentatively TRBD1 (6 bases). Germline-derived CDR1 and CDR2 are LGHNT and FRNRAP. Trimming took off 6 bases at V and 8 bases at J, with 16 bases between the two ends. The CDR3 covers 14 residues. The CDR3 DNA is TGTGCTAGTGGCCAAGGACAGCCTCGCGAAAAACTGTTTTTT. Translated: CASGQGQPREKLFF.